This T cell receptor beta chain was observed in a study of T cell responses to AZD1222 COVID-19 vaccine (dated by TCRdb to the early 2020s). Some background on the complete study: AZD1222 recipients with second doses at about 4 weeks or about 12 weeks were pooled, because spike-specific TCR depth and breadth did not differ between schedules. Enrollment into the trials was organized by age into subgroups of 18-55, 56-69 and 70-plus years, and those subgroups contained approximately 160, 26 and 62 TCR-sequenced participants, respectively. TCR sequencing was performed for about 250 trial participants, of whom approximately 200 were given two doses of AZD1222 and around 25 were given two doses of MenACWY control vaccine.

The sample's time point, from its label and the paper: baseline before first vaccination. Vaccinee samples were obtained from the UK trials COV001 and COV002, which included a single-blind randomized controlled phase 2/3 trial of AZD1222 (ChAdOx1 nCoV-19) in healthy adults. For TCRbeta chain sequencing, PBMC samples from trial participants were taken at day 0 and at day 28 after the second dose. Here is what the overall study found, with its caveats: Conclusions about previously exposed vaccinees are limited because only six or seven AZD1222 recipients were SARS-CoV-2 seropositive at baseline. In the small 56-69-year group, the increase in depth fell short of significance, most likely because of low power. Epitopes outside the regions mutated in the B.1.351 and B.1.1.7 variants were reportedly recognized by nearly half of the unique spike-specific TCRs. CD4 TCRs associated with the vaccine covered the entire spike protein, and the dominant responses were in regions 160-218 and 743-854. Because no day 14 peak-response samples were available, the repertoires could be characterized only after the peak T cell response. A significant rise in spike-specific TCR breadth and depth was observed after two AZD1222 doses relative to day 0 and relative to MenACWY recipients. Participants were mostly white British, with more females than males. The authors suggested clonal diversity may have been underestimated.

Concerning this clone: There is no known antigen for this receptor. Base qualities are missing; no much larger clone stands one base away.

The CDR3 regions of human TCRbeta chains were analyzed by immunosequencing. On the authors' methods: Repertoire TCRs were matched against a reference library of SARS-CoV-2-specific TCRs generated with the MIRA antigen-specificity platform. Breadth was defined as the fraction of unique TCRs that were SARS-CoV-2-associated. Depth was defined as the fraction of total T cells that were SARS-CoV-2-associated. Each spike-specific TCR was assigned to its reactive spike region and to a CD4 or CD8 class using the MIRA data. Log10-transformed breadth and depth values were compared by one-way ANOVA with Sidak's multiple comparisons tests. TCRdb took this table from immuneACCESS and kept in-frame rearrangements with V and J called. Such tables lack part of the clones; where checked against another copy, unresolved V genes explain under half of the gap, and the rest is unexplained. That table is the source of V, J and clone size, and D and trimming were worked out from the DNA. The sample includes 80,000 to 90,000 clones, with over 85% observed a single time. The ten most abundant clones make up around 2.8% of the sample.

Inclusive of the bounding cysteine and phenylalanine, the CDR3 is 14 residues long. The only DNA kept is the CDR3, 42 bases in frame from the first base. The V and J ends are trimmed by 10 bases and 6 bases, leaving 18 bases between them. CDR1 and CDR2 are drawn from the germline V gene (reference sequence): LNHDA, SQIVND. This clonotype was sampled from an adult in good health. The sample here was peripheral blood, taken on day 0 of AZD1222 vaccination. This chain joins TRBV19 to TRBJ2-2, with the D gene not clear enough to name. CDR3 loop: CATPDPLGSGELFF. The nucleotides read TGTGCCACTCCGGACCCCCTGGGGTCCGGGGAGCTGTTTTTT.